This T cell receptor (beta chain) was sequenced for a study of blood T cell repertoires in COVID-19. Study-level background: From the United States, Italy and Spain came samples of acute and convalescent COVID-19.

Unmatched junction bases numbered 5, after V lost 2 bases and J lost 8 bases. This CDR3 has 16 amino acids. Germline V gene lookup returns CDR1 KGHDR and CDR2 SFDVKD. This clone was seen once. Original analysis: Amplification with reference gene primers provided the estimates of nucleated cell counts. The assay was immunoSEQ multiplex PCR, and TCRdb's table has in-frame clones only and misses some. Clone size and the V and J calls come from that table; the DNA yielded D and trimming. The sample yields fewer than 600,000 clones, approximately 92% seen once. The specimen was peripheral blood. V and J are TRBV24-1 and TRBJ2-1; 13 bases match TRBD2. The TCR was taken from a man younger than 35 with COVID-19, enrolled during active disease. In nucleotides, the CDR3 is TGTGCCACCAGTGATTCCGGGACTAGCGGGAAGGATGAGCAGTTCTTC. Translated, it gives CATSDSGTSGKDEQFF.